The 5 T cell receptor beta chains listed next were all sequenced from one sample in a study of human T cells and chemical hapten exposure. One entry per CDR3 protein results from TCRdb running MiXCR on the RACE reads. The sample includes 350,000 or so distinct CDR3 sequences, approximately 6.3% of them seen just once. Sample time point: patch test 1, 2 weeks after DPC sensitization. Treatment denoted: therapeutic diphenylcyclopropenone sensitization with weekly scalp DPC. The sample was whole blood, taken in connection with sensitization to the hapten diphenylcyclopropenone (DPC). These receptors originate from a woman younger than 35 with alopecia areata. Some clones in this sample may be carry-over from other donors' samples.

The CDR3 sequence: CASSYSTGTGYSPLHF. CDR3 nucleotide sequence: TGTGCCAGCAGTTACTCGACCGGGACAGGGTATTCACCCCTCCACTTT. This chain connects TRBV6-5 to TRBJ1-6, with 9 bases identical to TRBD1. J lost 8 bases, V lost 0 bases, and 5 bases had no gene match. The CDR3 extends over 16 amino acids. Germline lookup yields CDR1 MNHEY and CDR2 SVGAGI.

This clonotype appeared a few times. The chain has TRBV7-9 and TRBJ2-7; TRBD1 aligns across 8 bases. The CDR3 contains 15 residues. The ends lost 6 bases at V and 5 bases at J; junction bases unmatched: 12. CDR1 SEHNR and CDR2 FQNEAQ come from the germline V gene (reference sequence). CDR3 DNA: TGTGCCAGCAGTGGGTCCGGGACAGGAGGCCACGAGCAGTACTTC. This codes for CASSGSGTGGHEQYF.

This clonotype occurred many times. This chain uses TRBV5-1 with TRBJ2-3; D is tentatively TRBD1 or TRBD2 (5 bases each). CDR1 is SGHRS, CDR2 YFSETQ, per germline. V lost 7 bases to trimming and J lost 2 bases, with 20 bases between them. The CDR3 runs 16 residues. CDR3: CASRPGRDHVTDTQYF. The CDR3 nucleotides are TGCGCCAGCCGTCCCGGCCGGGACCACGTCACAGATACGCAGTATTTT.

This clonotype was observed at least ten times. The rearrangement links TRBV14 to TRBJ2-7; 11 nucleotides agree with TRBD2. The J segment lost 2 bases and the V segment lost 6 bases, leaving 9 bases of the junction unmatched. The CDR3 is 16 amino acids. The germline V gene has CDR1 SGHDN and CDR2 FVKESK. In DNA form, the CDR3 reads TGTGCCAGCAGTCAGAGAAGGGGACTAGCGGCCTACGAGCAGTACTTC. This codes for CASSQRRGLAAYEQYF.

The J gene is TRBJ1-3, the V gene TRBV28; no clear D. Germline-derived CDR1 and CDR2 are MDHEN and SYDVKM. The V end was cut by 7 bases, the J end by 0 bases, with 13 bases between. There are 15 residues in the CDR3. In DNA form, the CDR3 reads TGTGCCAGCAAACCGAACGGCTACTCTGGAAACACCATATATTTT. It is translated as CASKPNGYSGNTIYF.